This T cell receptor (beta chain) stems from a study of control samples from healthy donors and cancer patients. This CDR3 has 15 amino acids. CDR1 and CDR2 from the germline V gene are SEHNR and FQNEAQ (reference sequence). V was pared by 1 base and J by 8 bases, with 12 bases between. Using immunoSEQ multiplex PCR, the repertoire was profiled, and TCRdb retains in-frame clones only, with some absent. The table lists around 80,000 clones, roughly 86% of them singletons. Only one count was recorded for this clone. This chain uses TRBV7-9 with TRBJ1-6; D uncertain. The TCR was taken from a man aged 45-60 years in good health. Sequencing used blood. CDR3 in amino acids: CASSLEEARDSPLHF. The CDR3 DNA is TGTGCCAGCAGCTTAGAGGAGGCGAGGGATTCACCCCTCCACTTT.